This TCR beta chain was found in a study of tissue T cells after allogeneic stem cell transplantation. Profiled with immunoSEQ multiplex PCR; TCRdb holds only in-frame clones, not every one. The sample contains over 1,500 clones, about 80% of which appear only once. Germline-derived CDR1 and CDR2 are LGHNA and YSLEER. V lost 5 bases, J lost 5 bases, and 5 bases stayed unmatched. This CDR3 region has 14 residues. This clone was counted a single time. The antigen is undetermined. Study-level findings and limits: Anatomically similar tissues had similar TCR repertoires within each patient.

The chain links TRBV4-3 to TRBJ2-1; 8 bases are shared with TRBD2. This clonotype was sampled from a male patient between 40 and 69 years old with steroid-refractory graft-versus-host disease after an allogeneic stem cell transplant. The graft donor may have contributed some T cells. This specimen was colon tissue, taken at autopsy. CDR3 sequence reads: CASSARLANNEQFF. For the CDR3, the DNA is TGCGCCAGCAGCGCTAGACTAGCGAACAATGAGCAGTTCTTC.